This section outlines one T cell receptor beta chain sequence together with its context. Its antigen is currently unknown. The CDR3 covers 14 residues. Trimming took 0 bases from V and 0 from J, leaving 6 bases between them. Germline V lookup: CDR1 SGHRS, CDR2 YFSETQ. The sample belongs to a study of shared clonotypes between healthy human individuals. Overall study context: Aged 18 to 49, the donors were two women and a few men. There were three CD4 naive, three CD4 memory, two CD8 naive and one CD8 memory plates per donor.

The table came from immunoSEQ multiplex PCR; TCRdb's copy has only in-frame clones and leaves some out. The profile shows 1,500,000 or so clones, approximately 98.5% of them singletons. Whole-study results and caveats: Only blood samples were collected, and tissue repertoires likely differ.

This chain connects TRBV5-1 to TRBJ1-1, with D unresolved. The sequencing sample was made of naive CD4+ T cells sorted from blood. The subset is: CD45RA+ positively selected. The source is a man younger than 45 in good health. The CDR3 sequence is CASSLAAMNTEAFF. The DNA for the CDR3 is TGCGCCAGCAGCTTGGCCGCCATGAACACTGAAGCTTTCTTT.